This T cell receptor beta chain was retrieved from a study of post-analysis software for immune sequencing data. The wider study: Progressive-relapsing, secondary progressive and relapsing-remitting multiple sclerosis were among the disease courses included.

Germline CDR1 and CDR2: LNHDA and SQIVND (reference sequence). Deletions cut 3 bases from V and 6 bases from J, with 18 bases between. The CDR3 covers 16 residues. Libraries were made from TCR beta cDNA, and they carried unique molecular identifiers. One entry per CDR3 protein results from TCRdb running MiXCR on the PCR reads. The profile shows approximately 690,000 distinct CDR3 sequences, approximately 60% of them singletons. About this clonotype: Its antigen is undetermined.

Whole-study findings and limits: Controls showed lower frequencies than patients for five or six TRBV segments, and TRBV5-6, TRBV5-1 and TRBV20-1 were among these. Strong co-clustering by F measure linked samples that shared a preparation batch. Multiple sclerosis patients showed significantly lower normalized Chao1 diversity than controls did.

Sequenced input: blood. The clonotype comes from a girl aged 2-10 years with multiple sclerosis. The rearrangement links TRBV19 to TRBJ2-1; D unresolved. CDR3 sequence (DNA): TGTGCCAGTAGTATCCCTCAGTGGGCTCGGTCCAATGAGCAGTTCTTC. Protein: CASSIPQWARSNEQFF.